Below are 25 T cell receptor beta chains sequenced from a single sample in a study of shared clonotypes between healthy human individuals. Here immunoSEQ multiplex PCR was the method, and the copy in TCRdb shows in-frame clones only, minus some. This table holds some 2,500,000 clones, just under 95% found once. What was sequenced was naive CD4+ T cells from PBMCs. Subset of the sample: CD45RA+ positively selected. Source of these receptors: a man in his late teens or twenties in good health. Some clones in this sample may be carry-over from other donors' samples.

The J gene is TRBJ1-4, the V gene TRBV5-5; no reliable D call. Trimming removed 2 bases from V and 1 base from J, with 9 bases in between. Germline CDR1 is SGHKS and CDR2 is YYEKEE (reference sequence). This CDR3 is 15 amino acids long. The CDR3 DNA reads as TGTGCCAGCAGCTTCCCTGGGGTAACTAATGAAAAACTGTTTTTT. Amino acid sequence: CASSFPGVTNEKLFF.

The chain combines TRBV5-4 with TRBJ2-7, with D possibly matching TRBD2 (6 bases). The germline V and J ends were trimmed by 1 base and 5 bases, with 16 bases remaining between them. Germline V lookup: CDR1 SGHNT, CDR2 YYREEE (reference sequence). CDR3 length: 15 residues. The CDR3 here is CASSLLPVGGNEQYF. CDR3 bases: TGTGCCAGCAGCTTGCTGCCCGTGGGGGGAAACGAGCAGTACTTC.

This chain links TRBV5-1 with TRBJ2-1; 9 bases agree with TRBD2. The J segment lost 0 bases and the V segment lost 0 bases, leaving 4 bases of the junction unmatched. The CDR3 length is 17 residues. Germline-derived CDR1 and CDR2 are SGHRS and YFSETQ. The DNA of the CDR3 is TGCGCCAGCAGCTTGGGTGGTAGCGGGAGCTCCTACAATGAGCAGTTCTTC. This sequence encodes CASSLGGSGSSYNEQFF.

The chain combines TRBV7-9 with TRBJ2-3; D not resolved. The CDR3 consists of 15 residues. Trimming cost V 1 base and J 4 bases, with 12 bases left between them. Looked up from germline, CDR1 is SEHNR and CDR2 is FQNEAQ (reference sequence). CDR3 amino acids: CASSLVYESADTQYF. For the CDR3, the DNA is TGTGCCAGCAGCTTAGTTTACGAATCTGCAGATACGCAGTATTTT.

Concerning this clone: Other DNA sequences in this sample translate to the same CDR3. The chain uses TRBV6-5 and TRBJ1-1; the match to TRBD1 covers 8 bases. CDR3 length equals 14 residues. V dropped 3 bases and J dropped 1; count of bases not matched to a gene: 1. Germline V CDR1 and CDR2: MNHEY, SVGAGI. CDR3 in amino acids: CASSYDRGNTEAFF. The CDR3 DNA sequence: TGTGCCAGCAGTTATGACAGGGGGAACACTGAAGCTTTCTTT.

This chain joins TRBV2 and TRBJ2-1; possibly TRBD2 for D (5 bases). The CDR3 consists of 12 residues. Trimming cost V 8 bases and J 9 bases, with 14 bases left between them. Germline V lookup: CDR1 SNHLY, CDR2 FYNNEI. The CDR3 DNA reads TGTGCCAGCGAGGACTTGGTCAGTGAGCAGTTCTTC. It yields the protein CASEDLVSEQFF.

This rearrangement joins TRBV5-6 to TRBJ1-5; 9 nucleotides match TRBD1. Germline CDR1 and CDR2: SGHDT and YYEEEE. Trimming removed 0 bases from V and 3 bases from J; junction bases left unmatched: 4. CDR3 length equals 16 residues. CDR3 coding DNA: TGTGCCAGCAGCTTGGACAGGGGGCGCGACAATCAGCCCCAGCATTTT. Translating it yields CASSLDRGRDNQPQHF.

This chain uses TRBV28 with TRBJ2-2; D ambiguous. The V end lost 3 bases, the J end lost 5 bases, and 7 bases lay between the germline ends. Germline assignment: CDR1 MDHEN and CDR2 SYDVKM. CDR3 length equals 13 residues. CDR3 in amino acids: CASSLTETGELFF. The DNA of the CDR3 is TGTGCCAGCAGTTTGACGGAGACCGGGGAGCTGTTTTTT.

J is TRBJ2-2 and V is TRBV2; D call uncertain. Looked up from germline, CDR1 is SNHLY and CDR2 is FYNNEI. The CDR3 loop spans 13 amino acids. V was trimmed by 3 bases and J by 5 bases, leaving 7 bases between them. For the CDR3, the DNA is TGTGCCAGCAGTGACTTAGCAACCGGGGAGCTGTTTTTT. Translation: CASSDLATGELFF.

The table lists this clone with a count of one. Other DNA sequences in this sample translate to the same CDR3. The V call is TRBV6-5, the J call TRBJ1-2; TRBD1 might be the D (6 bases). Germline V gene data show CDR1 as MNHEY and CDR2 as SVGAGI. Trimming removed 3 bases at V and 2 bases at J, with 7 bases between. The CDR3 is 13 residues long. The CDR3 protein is CASSYGQNYGYTF. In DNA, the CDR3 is TGTGCCAGCAGTTATGGACAGAACTATGGCTACACCTTC.

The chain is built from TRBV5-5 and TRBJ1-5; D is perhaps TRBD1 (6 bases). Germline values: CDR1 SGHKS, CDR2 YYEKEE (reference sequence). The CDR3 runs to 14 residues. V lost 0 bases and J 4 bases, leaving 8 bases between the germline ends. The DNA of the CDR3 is TGTGCCAGCAGCTTGGGGGGGGCGAATCAGCCCCAGCATTTT. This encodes CASSLGGANQPQHF.

CDR3 DNA: TGTGCCAGCAGCTTATTGGGTGCAGGTTCGAACACCGGGGAGCTGTTTTTT. As protein: CASSLLGAGSNTGELFF. The rearrangement uses TRBV7-3 and TRBJ2-2; D gene uncertain. CDR3 length: 17 residues. CDR1 is SGHTA, CDR2 FQGTGA, per germline. The V end lost 2 bases, the J end lost 0 bases, and 13 bases lay between the germline ends.

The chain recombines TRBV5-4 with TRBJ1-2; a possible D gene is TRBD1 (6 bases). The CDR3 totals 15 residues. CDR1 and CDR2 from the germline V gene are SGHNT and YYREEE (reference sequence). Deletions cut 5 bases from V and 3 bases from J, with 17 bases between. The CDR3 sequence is CASSRGGAQDYGYTF. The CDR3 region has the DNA TGTGCCAGCAGTCGGGGGGGGGCGCAGGACTATGGCTACACCTTC.

For the CDR3, the DNA is TGTGCCAGCAGCCCCGGACTAGCGGGCCCCCAAGAGACCCAGTACTTC. Protein sequence: CASSPGLAGPQETQYF. J is TRBJ2-5 and V is TRBV4-2; the match to TRBD2 covers 11 bases. V lost 4 bases, J lost 1 base, and 5 bases stayed unmatched. Germline V gene sequence: CDR1 LGHNA, CDR2 YNFKEQ. The CDR3 has 16 amino acids.

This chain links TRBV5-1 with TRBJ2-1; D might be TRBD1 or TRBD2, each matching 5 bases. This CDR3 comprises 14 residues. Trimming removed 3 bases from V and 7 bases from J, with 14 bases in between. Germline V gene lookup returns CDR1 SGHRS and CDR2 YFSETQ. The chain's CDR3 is CASSSGTLNNEQFF. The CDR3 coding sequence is TGCGCCAGCAGCTCCGGGACCCTGAATAATGAGCAGTTCTTC.

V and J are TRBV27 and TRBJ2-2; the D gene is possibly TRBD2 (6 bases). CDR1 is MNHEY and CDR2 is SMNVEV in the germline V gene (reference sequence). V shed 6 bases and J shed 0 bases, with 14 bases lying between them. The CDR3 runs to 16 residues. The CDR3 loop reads CASSRPSSANTGELFF. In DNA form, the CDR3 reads TGTGCCAGCAGCCGCCCCTCTAGCGCGAACACCGGGGAGCTGTTTTTT.

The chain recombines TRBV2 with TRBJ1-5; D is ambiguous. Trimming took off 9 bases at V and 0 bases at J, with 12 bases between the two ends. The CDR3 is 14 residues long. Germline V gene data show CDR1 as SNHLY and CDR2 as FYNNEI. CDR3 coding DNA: TGTGCCAGTATGGACGGTTATAGCAATCAGCCCCAGCATTTT. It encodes CASMDGYSNQPQHF.

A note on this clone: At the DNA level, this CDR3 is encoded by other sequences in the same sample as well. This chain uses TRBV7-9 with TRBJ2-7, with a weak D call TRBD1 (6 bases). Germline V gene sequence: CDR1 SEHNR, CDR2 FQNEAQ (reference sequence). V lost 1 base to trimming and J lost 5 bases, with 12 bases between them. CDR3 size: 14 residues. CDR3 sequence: CASSLGQGIDEQYF. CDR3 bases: TGTGCCAGCAGCTTAGGGCAGGGGATCGACGAGCAGTACTTC.

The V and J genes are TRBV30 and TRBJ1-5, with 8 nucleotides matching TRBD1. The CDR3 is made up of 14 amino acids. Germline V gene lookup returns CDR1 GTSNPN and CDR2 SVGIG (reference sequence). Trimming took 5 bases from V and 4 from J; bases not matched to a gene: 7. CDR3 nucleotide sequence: TGTGCCTGGGCTGGACAGGGAAGGAATCAGCCCCAGCATTTT. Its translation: CAWAGQGRNQPQHF.

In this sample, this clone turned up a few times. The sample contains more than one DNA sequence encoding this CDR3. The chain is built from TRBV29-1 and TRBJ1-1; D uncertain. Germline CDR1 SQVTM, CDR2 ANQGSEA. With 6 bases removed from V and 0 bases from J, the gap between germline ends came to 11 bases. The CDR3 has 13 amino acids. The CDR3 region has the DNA TGCAGCGTGGGCACACTGATGAACACTGAAGCTTTCTTT. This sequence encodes CSVGTLMNTEAFF.

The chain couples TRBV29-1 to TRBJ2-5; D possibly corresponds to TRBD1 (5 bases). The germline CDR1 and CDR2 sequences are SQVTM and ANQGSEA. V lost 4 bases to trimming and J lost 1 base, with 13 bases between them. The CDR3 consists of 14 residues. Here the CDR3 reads CSVGRQTSQETQYF. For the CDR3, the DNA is TGCAGCGTTGGGAGACAGACTTCCCAAGAGACCCAGTACTTC. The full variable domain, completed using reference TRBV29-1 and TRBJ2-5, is SAVISQKPSRDICQRGTSLTIQCQVDSQVTMMFWYRQQPGQSLTLIATANQGSEATYESGFVIDKFPISRPNLTFSTLTVSNMSPEDSSIYLCSVGRQTSQETQYFGPGTRLLVL.

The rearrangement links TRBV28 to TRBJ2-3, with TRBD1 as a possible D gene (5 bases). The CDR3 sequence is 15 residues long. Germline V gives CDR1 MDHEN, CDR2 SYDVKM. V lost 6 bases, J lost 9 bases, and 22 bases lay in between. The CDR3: CASSFLDSTQGTQYF. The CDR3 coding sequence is TGTGCCAGCAGCTTTTTAGACTCCACTCAGGGAACGCAGTATTTT. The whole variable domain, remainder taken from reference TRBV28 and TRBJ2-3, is DVKVTQSSRYLVKRTGEKVFLECVQDMDHENMFWYRQDPGLGLRLIYFSYDVKMKEKGDIPEGYSVSREKKERFSLILESASTNQTSMYLCASSFLDSTQGTQYFGPGTRLTVL.

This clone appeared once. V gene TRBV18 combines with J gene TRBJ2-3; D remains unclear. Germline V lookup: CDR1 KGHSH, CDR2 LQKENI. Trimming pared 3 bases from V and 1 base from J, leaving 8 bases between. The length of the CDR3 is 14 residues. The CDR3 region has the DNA TGTGCCAGCTCACCGTCCATTGGCACAGATACGCAGTATTTT. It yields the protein CASSPSIGTDTQYF. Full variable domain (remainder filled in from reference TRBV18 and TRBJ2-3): NAGVMQNPRHLVRRRGQEARLRCSPMKGHSHVYWYRQLPEEGLKFMVYLQKENIIDESGMPKERFSAEFPKEGPSILRIQQVVRGDSAAYFCASSPSIGTDTQYFGPGTRLTVL.

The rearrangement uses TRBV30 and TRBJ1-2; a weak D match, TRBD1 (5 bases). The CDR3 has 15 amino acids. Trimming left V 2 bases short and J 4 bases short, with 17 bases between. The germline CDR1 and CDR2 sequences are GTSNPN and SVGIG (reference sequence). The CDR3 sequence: CAWSTTGLGRYGYTF. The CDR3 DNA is TGTGCCTGGAGTACTACTGGACTGGGACGCTATGGCTACACCTTC.

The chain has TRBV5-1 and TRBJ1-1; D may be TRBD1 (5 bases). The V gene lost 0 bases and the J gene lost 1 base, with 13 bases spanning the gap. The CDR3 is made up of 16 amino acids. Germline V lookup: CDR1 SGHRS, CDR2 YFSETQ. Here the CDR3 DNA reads TGCGCCAGCAGCTTGGCCGGGGGAGGTGGGAACACTGAAGCTTTCTTT. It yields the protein CASSLAGGGGNTEAFF.